Below, 19 T cell receptor beta chains from the same sample are listed, as sequenced in a study of PD-L1 blockade in urothelial cancer. Sequencing was performed with immunoSEQ multiplex PCR; in TCRdb, only in-frame clones are kept and a portion is missing. The data hold about 91,000 clones, with roughly 90% observed a single time. The sample was PBMCs, taken around atezolizumab (anti-PD-L1) treatment. These receptors were obtained from a man aged 55 to 70 with urothelial cancer.

The chain is built from TRBV5-6 and TRBJ2-3; 13 bases match TRBD2. Per the germline V gene, CDR1 is SGHDT and CDR2 is YYEEEE. J gave up 2 bases and V 1 base, and 4 bases lay outside the gene matches. CDR3 length: 17 residues. CDR3 residues: CASSLRTSGGNTDTQYF. The DNA for the CDR3 is TGTGCCAGCAGCTTGAGGACTAGCGGGGGCAACACAGATACGCAGTATTTT.

V and J are TRBV7-2 and TRBJ2-2; 8 bases agree with TRBD1. The CDR3 sequence is 17 residues long. Germline V lookup: CDR1 SGHTA, CDR2 FQGNSA. The junction had 12 bases not matched to a gene; V was cut back by 5 bases and J by 4 bases. The CDR3 loop is CASSRQGAPEGTGELFF. As DNA, the CDR3 is TGTGCCAGCAGCCGTCAGGGGGCCCCCGAGGGCACCGGGGAGCTGTTTTTT. The full variable domain, rest sourced from reference TRBV7-2 and TRBJ2-2, is GAGVSQSPSNKVTEKGKDVELRCDPISGHTALYWYRQSLGQGLEFLIYFQGNSAPDKSGLPSDRFSAERTGGSVSTLTIQRTQQEDSAVYLCASSRQGAPEGTGELFFGEGSRLTVL.

The V and J genes are TRBV28 and TRBJ2-7, with D maybe TRBD2 (6 bases). This CDR3 region has 13 residues. V shed 6 bases and J shed 4 bases, with 13 bases lying between them. Germline values: CDR1 MDHEN, CDR2 SYDVKM. The CDR3: CASSPGGVYEQYF. Here the CDR3 DNA reads TGTGCCAGCAGCCCTGGAGGGGTGTACGAGCAGTACTTC.

The chain couples TRBV7-9 to TRBJ2-4, with 9 bases that match TRBD1. J lost 7 bases, V lost 3 bases, and 4 bases had no gene match. Germline CDR1 is SEHNR and CDR2 is FQNEAQ (reference sequence). The CDR3 totals 14 residues. CDR3 sequence reads: CASSLGQGGNIQYF. CDR3 in DNA: TGTGCCAGCAGCTTGGGACAGGGTGGGAACATTCAGTACTTC. Full variable domain (rest looked up from reference TRBV7-9 and TRBJ2-4): DTGVSQNPRHKITKRGQNVTFRCDPISEHNRLYWYRQTLGQGPEFLTYFQNEAQLEKSRLLSDRFSAERPKGSFSTLEIQRTEQGDSAMYLCASSLGQGGNIQYFGAGTRLSVL.

This chain uses TRBV10-3 with TRBJ2-3; 9 positions agree with TRBD2. The CDR3 totals 16 residues. The ends lost 4 bases at V and 3 bases at J; junction bases unmatched: 8. Germline loops: CDR1 ENHRY, CDR2 SYGVKD. CDR3 region: CAISGEAGGPTDTQYF. The CDR3 DNA reads TGTGCCATCAGTGGGGAGGCGGGAGGGCCGACAGATACGCAGTATTTT.

The J gene is TRBJ1-4, the V gene TRBV7-9; 8 bases agree with TRBD1. The CDR3 extends over 18 amino acids. After removal of 1 base from V and 2 bases from J, the junction contained 9 bases not matched to a gene. Germline assignment: CDR1 SEHNR and CDR2 FQNEAQ (reference sequence). This chain's CDR3 is CASSLVGGQGITNEKLFF. In nucleotides, the CDR3 is TGTGCCAGCAGCTTAGTAGGCGGACAGGGTATCACTAATGAAAAACTGTTTTTT. The full variable domain, in which reference TRBV7-9 and TRBJ1-4 provide the parts outside the CDR3, is DTGVSQNPRHKITKRGQNVTFRCDPISEHNRLYWYRQTLGQGPEFLTYFQNEAQLEKSRLLSDRFSAERPKGSFSTLEIQRTEQGDSAMYLCASSLVGGQGITNEKLFFGSGTQLSVL.

The chain carries TRBV7-6 and TRBJ1-1; weak D call: TRBD1 (5 bases). V shed 5 bases and J shed 3 bases, with 16 bases lying between them. In germline, CDR1 is SGHVS, CDR2 FNYEAQ. CDR3 length: 15 amino acids. CDR3 sequence reads: CASSGPGTWDTEAFF. The CDR3 DNA sequence: TGTGCCAGCAGCGGACCCGGGACTTGGGACACTGAAGCTTTCTTT.

This clone was picked up a small number of times. The chain recombines TRBV7-2 with TRBJ1-1; TRBD1 might be the D (5 bases). With 2 bases removed from V and 11 bases from J, the gap between germline ends came to 15 bases. CDR3 length: 13 amino acids. CDR1 and CDR2 from the germline V gene are SGHTA and FQGNSA. The chain's CDR3 is CASSLTGSTVAFF. The CDR3 coding sequence is TGTGCCAGCAGCTTAACAGGTTCAACGGTCGCTTTCTTT.

This chain connects TRBV2 to TRBJ2-6; D is undetermined. Germline CDR1 and CDR2: SNHLY and FYNNEI. Trimming removed 4 bases from V and 0 bases from J, with 4 bases in between. CDR3 length: 14 residues. In DNA, the CDR3 is TGTGCCAGCAGTGTAGACTCTGGGGCCAACGTCCTGACTTTC. Encoded protein: CASSVDSGANVLTF.

The rearrangement joins TRBV18 to TRBJ1-4, with 8 positions matching TRBD1. Losses at the gene ends were 4 bases for V and 1 base for J; bases not matched to a gene: 8. Germline lookup yields CDR1 KGHSH and CDR2 LQKENI. This CDR3 spans 17 amino acids. DNA of the CDR3: TGTGCCAGCTCACGCGTGCAGGGGGCGGAAACTAATGAAAAACTGTTTTTT. Its protein product is CASSRVQGAETNEKLFF. Full variable domain (rest looked up from reference TRBV18 and TRBJ1-4): NAGVMQNPRHLVRRRGQEARLRCSPMKGHSHVYWYRQLPEEGLKFMVYLQKENIIDESGMPKERFSAEFPKEGPSILRIQQVVRGDSAAYFCASSRVQGAETNEKLFFGSGTQLSVL.

The rearrangement joins TRBV25-1 to TRBJ2-5, with 9 bases aligning to TRBD1. V dropped 3 bases and J dropped 2; count of bases not matched to a gene: 4. Germline V CDR1 and CDR2: MGHDK, SYGVNS. CDR3 length equals 15 residues. This chain's CDR3 is CASSESGQGQETQYF. The CDR3 DNA follows: TGTGCCAGCAGTGAGTCAGGACAGGGGCAAGAGACCCAGTACTTC.

The chain recombines TRBV10-2 with TRBJ2-6; 10 bases align to TRBD1. CDR1 and CDR2 (germline): WSHSY, SAAADI. The CDR3 runs to 18 residues. Trimming removed 6 bases from V and 0 bases from J; junction bases left unmatched: 8. The CDR3 sequence is CASSDGQGGVSGANVLTF. CDR3 sequence (DNA): TGCGCCAGCAGCGACGGACAGGGGGGGGTCTCTGGGGCCAACGTCCTGACTTTC.

This clone was picked up one time. The chain links TRBV28 to TRBJ1-3, with D tentatively TRBD1 (5 bases). The CDR3 runs to 15 residues. Trimming stripped 5 bases from V and 0 bases from J, with 11 bases between. CDR1 is MDHEN and CDR2 is SYDVKM in the germline V gene. The CDR3 reads CASSDRTNSGNTIYF. The CDR3 region has the DNA TGTGCCAGCAGTGACAGAACCAACTCTGGAAACACCATATATTTT.

The gene calls are TRBV28 and TRBJ1-2; TRBD1 matches at 10 bases. J was trimmed by 7 bases and V by 5 bases; bases with no gene match: 10. This CDR3 has 15 amino acids. Germline V gene data show CDR1 as MDHEN and CDR2 as SYDVKM. The CDR3 nucleotides are TGTGCCAGCAGTGCGTCCGGGACAGGGGATGGTGGCTACACCTTC. Its translation: CASSASGTGDGGYTF.

The gene calls are TRBV27 and TRBJ2-7; D is perhaps TRBD1 (6 bases). CDR1 is MNHEY, CDR2 SMNVEV, per germline (reference sequence). This CDR3 contains 15 residues. The V end lost 2 bases, the J end lost 0 bases, and 11 bases lay between the germline ends. CDR3 sequence (DNA): TGTGCCAGCAGTTTACAGGGGTCAAGCTCCTACGAGCAGTACTTC. Its translation is CASSLQGSSSYEQYF.

This clone was detected once. The chain is built from TRBV6-5 and TRBJ1-2; D gene unclear. The CDR3 sequence is 16 residues long. Trimming took off 0 bases at V and 4 bases at J, with 15 bases between the two ends. Germline CDR1 reads MNHEY; CDR2 reads SVGAGI. This chain's CDR3 is CASSYSPEGLGYGYTF. The CDR3, as DNA: TGTGCCAGCAGTTACTCCCCCGAGGGCTTGGGCTATGGCTACACCTTC.

V usage is TRBV7-8 and J usage is TRBJ1-6; 10 positions match TRBD1. V trimming: 2 bases; J trimming: 1 base; junction bases outside the gene matches: 8. Germline V gene lookup returns CDR1 SGHVS and CDR2 FQNEAQ. There are 19 residues in the CDR3. The CDR3 region is CASSLRETGGFSYNSPLHF. The CDR3 nucleotides are TGTGCCAGCAGCTTACGTGAGACAGGGGGCTTTTCCTATAATTCACCCCTCCACTTT.

This rearrangement joins TRBV4-2 to TRBJ1-2; D is ambiguous. V shed 1 base and J shed 2 bases, with 11 bases lying between them. The CDR3 runs 15 residues. The germline gives CDR1 LGHNA, CDR2 YNFKEQ. CDR3 sequence reads: CASSQASSRNYGYTF. The CDR3 region has the DNA TGTGCCAGCAGCCAAGCGAGTAGCCGCAACTATGGCTACACCTTC.

This clone was detected only once. V is TRBV7-2 and J is TRBJ2-1; tentatively, D is TRBD2 (5 bases). The length of the CDR3 is 12 residues. Germline lookup yields CDR1 SGHTA and CDR2 FQGNSA. Trimming removed 5 bases from V and 5 bases from J, with 7 bases in between. The CDR3 loop reads CASSMGDNEQFF. In DNA, the CDR3 is TGTGCCAGCAGCATGGGAGACAATGAGCAGTTCTTC.